This TCR beta chain was found in a study of T cells in Graves' hyperthyroidism and ophthalmopathy. The CDR3 loop spans 14 amino acids. Concerning this clonotype: One end of the junction fails to match germline, which may point to a read error.

Criteria for exclusion of patients were uncontrolled infection, other autoimmune disease, pregnancy or lactation. TCR beta CDR3 regions were amplified from RNA transcripts. An initial round of RT-PCR targeting the TCR CDR3 relied on the HTBI primer set. TCRdb re-derived calls from the multiplex PCR reads in MiXCR, one entry per CDR3 protein. The repertoire holds roughly 500,000 distinct CDR3 sequences, with 40% to 55% as singletons. J is TRBJ2-7 and V is TRBV12-3 or TRBV12-4; D unresolved. The clonotype originates from an adult woman with Graves' disease, either hyperthyroidism or ophthalmopathy (not recorded which). Sequences were obtained from peripheral blood or thyroid tissue (not recorded which). CDR3 region: CASSLAVPPYEQYF. CDR3 sequence (DNA): TGCGCCAGCAGCTTGGCGGTGCCCCCCTACGAGCAGTACTTC.